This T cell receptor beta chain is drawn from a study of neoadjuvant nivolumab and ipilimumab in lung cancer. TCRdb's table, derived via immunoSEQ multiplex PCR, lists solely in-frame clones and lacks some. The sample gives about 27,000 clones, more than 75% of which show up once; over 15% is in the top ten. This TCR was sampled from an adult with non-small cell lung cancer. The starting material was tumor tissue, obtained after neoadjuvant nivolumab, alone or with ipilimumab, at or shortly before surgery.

DNA of the CDR3: TGTGCCAGCAGTGACAGGGCCAGGACTAGCGCACCCAGAGAGCAGTACTTC. It codes for CASSDRARTSAPREQYF. The chain uses TRBV6-1 and TRBJ2-7; 9 bases map to TRBD2. Germline V lookup: CDR1 MNHNS, CDR2 SASEGT. With 3 bases clipped from V and 7 bases from J, the junction kept 16 bases outside the gene matches. The CDR3 totals 17 residues.